The 22 T cell receptor beta chains listed next were all sequenced from one sample in a study of cytomegalovirus exposure and HLA in healthy donors. The primer mix had 60 Vbeta and 13 Jbeta primers. Using immunoSEQ multiplex PCR, the repertoire was profiled, and TCRdb retains in-frame clones only, with some absent. The sample includes under 150,000 clones, roughly 77% seen only once; the top ten take 5.5% to 7.5%. Material: PBMCs. Receptors were obtained from a woman aged 40-49 years in good health and CMV-seropositive.

V usage is TRBV27 and J usage is TRBJ1-2, with a tentative D call TRBD1 (6 bases). Germline V gene data show CDR1 as MNHEY and CDR2 as SMNVEV (reference sequence). V lost 8 bases and J 6 bases, leaving 16 bases between the germline ends. CDR3 length: 13 amino acids. CDR3 DNA: TGTGCCAGCCAGGACAGATATAGCGATGGCTACACCTTC. Translating it yields CASQDRYSDGYTF.

The V and J genes are TRBV7-9 and TRBJ1-1, with D possibly being TRBD1 (5 bases). V was pared by 0 bases and J by 2 bases, with 10 bases between. Germline V gives CDR1 SEHNR, CDR2 FQNEAQ (reference sequence). The CDR3 has 15 amino acids. CDR3: CASSLASTANTEAFF. The DNA of the CDR3 is TGTGCCAGCAGCTTAGCATCGACAGCTAACACTGAAGCTTTCTTT. Filled out from reference TRBV7-9 and TRBJ1-1, the complete variable domain reads DTGVSQNPRHKITKRGQNVTFRCDPISEHNRLYWYRQTLGQGPEFLTYFQNEAQLEKSRLLSDRFSAERPKGSFSTLEIQRTEQGDSAMYLCASSLASTANTEAFFGQGTRLTVV.

The chain joins TRBV29-1 to TRBJ2-7; TRBD2 aligns across 9 bases. Germline CDR1 SQVTM, CDR2 ANQGSEA. V lost 4 bases and J lost 6; bases outside the gene matches: 7. The CDR3 runs to 13 residues. CDR3 nucleotides: TGCAGCGTTGTGGGACTAGCAGGTCGCGAGCAGTACTTC. Amino acids: CSVVGLAGREQYF.

V gene TRBV28 combines with J gene TRBJ1-3, with no clear D. The CDR3 sequence is 15 residues long. Trimming left V 3 bases short and J 0 bases short, with 9 bases between. CDR1 MDHEN and CDR2 SYDVKM come from the germline V gene. The CDR3 sequence is CASSFDPSSGNTIYF. DNA of the CDR3: TGTGCCAGCAGTTTCGATCCGAGCTCTGGAAACACCATATATTTT.

This rearrangement joins TRBV28 to TRBJ2-1, with D uncertain. Germline CDR1 and CDR2: MDHEN and SYDVKM. This CDR3 has 13 amino acids. V lost 5 bases, J lost 0 bases, and 5 bases lay in between. The CDR3 nucleotides read TGTGCCAGCAGTCCGAGCTCCTACAATGAGCAGTTCTTC. Translated, it gives CASSPSSYNEQFF.

This chain uses TRBV29-1 with TRBJ2-2; tentatively, D is TRBD2 (6 bases). V was pared by 1 base and J by 6 bases, with 15 bases between. Germline CDR1 is SQVTM and CDR2 is ANQGSEA. This CDR3 has 15 amino acids. The CDR3 nucleotides read TGCAGCGTTGAAGGGGTGGGGGGAGCGGCCGGGGAGCTGTTTTTT. It codes for CSVEGVGGAAGELFF.

DNA for the CDR3: TGCGCCAGCAGCGAGGGGACAGGGGTTTCTAATGAAAAACTGTTTTTT. This translates into CASSEGTGVSNEKLFF. The chain couples TRBV5-1 to TRBJ1-4; 10 nucleotides agree with TRBD1. The CDR3 is 16 amino acids. V dropped 4 bases and J dropped 3; count of bases not matched to a gene: 6. From germline, CDR1 is SGHRS and CDR2 YFSETQ.

The chain couples TRBV10-3 to TRBJ2-7; 7 bases are a match to TRBD1. The V gene end was trimmed by 10 bases and the J gene end by 5 bases; junction bases not matched to a gene: 11. The germline V gene encodes CDR1 ENHRY and CDR2 SYGVKD. The CDR3 spans 13 residues. As DNA, the CDR3 is TGTGCCACCCGAGCGACAGGGATGAACGAGCAGTACTTC. It encodes CATRATGMNEQYF.

This clone was counted only a few times. The V call is TRBV6-1, the J call TRBJ1-4, with a weak D call TRBD1 (5 bases). The CDR3 runs 15 residues. Trimming removed 1 base from V and 7 bases from J, with 13 bases in between. From germline, CDR1 is MNHNS and CDR2 SASEGT. CDR3 bases: TGTGCCAGCAGTGAAGAGGCCCAGGGAGGTGAAAAACTGTTTTTT. Its translation: CASSEEAQGGEKLFF.

This clone was observed a single time. CDR3 residues: CASTGGASYEQYF. CDR3 coding DNA: TGTGCCAGTACGGGGGGGGCCTCCTACGAGCAGTACTTC. The chain has TRBV19 and TRBJ2-7, with 8 bases fitting TRBD2. CDR1 LNHDA and CDR2 SQIVND come from the germline V gene (reference sequence). The CDR3 contains 13 residues. V was clipped by 7 bases and J by 0 bases; unmatched bases: 2.

The chain has TRBV27 and TRBJ1-5, with 7 positions matching TRBD1. This CDR3 is 15 amino acids long. J gave up 4 bases and V 6 bases, and 9 bases lay outside the gene matches. Germline V lookup: CDR1 MNHEY, CDR2 SMNVEV (reference sequence). CDR3: CASRVDRSGNQPQHF. The CDR3 bases are TGTGCCAGCAGGGTGGACAGGAGTGGAAATCAGCCCCAGCATTTT.

This rearrangement joins TRBV9 to TRBJ2-3; 9 positions match TRBD1. Unmatched junction bases numbered 8, after V lost 3 bases and J lost 3 bases. Germline loops: CDR1 SGDLS, CDR2 YYNGEE. CDR3 size: 16 residues. This CDR3 reads CASSGGGTGRTDTQYF. In nucleotides, the CDR3 is TGTGCCAGCAGCGGTGGAGGGACAGGGAGAACAGATACGCAGTATTTT.

Only a few counts were recorded for this clone. The chain employs TRBV5-1 and TRBJ1-1; 10 bases map to TRBD1. CDR3 length: 18 residues. Per germline, CDR1 SGHRS and CDR2 YFSETQ. As DNA, the CDR3 is TGCGTTTCCTCCTCAAAGGAGGTGACAGGGGGCAGGGTTACTGAAGCTTTCTTT. It is translated as CVSSSKEVTGGRVTEAFF. Full variable domain (outside the CDR3, taken from reference TRBV5-1 and TRBJ1-1): KAGVTQTPRYLIKTRGQQVTLSCSPISGHRSVSWYQQTPGQGLQFLFEYFSETQRNKGNFPGRFSGRQFSNSRSEMNVSTLELGDSALYLCVSSSKEVTGGRVTEAFFGQGTRLTVV.

The J gene is TRBJ2-1, the V gene TRBV25-1, with a possible D match to TRBD2 (6 bases). The CDR3 is made up of 16 amino acids. CDR1 is MGHDK, CDR2 SYGVNS, per germline. Between the trimmed V and J ends, which lost 2 bases and 5 bases, there was a span of 16 bases. The CDR3 bases are TGTGCCAGCAGTGAACCCGGCCGGGACTTCAACAATGAGCAGTTCTTC. Its protein is CASSEPGRDFNNEQFF.

This clone appeared a single time. The chain couples TRBV5-1 to TRBJ1-1; weak D call: TRBD1 (6 bases). Deletions cut 0 bases from V and 5 bases from J, with 20 bases between. The germline gives CDR1 SGHRS, CDR2 YFSETQ. The CDR3 loop spans 17 amino acids. CDR3 in DNA: TGCGCCAGCAGCTTGGCCAAAACCTCAGGGGTAGTTACTGAAGCTTTCTTT. Translating it yields CASSLAKTSGVVTEAFF.

This clone appeared once. The V call is TRBV11-2, the J call TRBJ1-5; TRBD1 aligns across 7 bases. Germline V gives CDR1 SGHAT, CDR2 FQNNGV. This CDR3 contains 14 residues. The V segment lost 5 bases and the J segment 8 bases; nucleotides outside the gene matches: 9. The CDR3 protein is CASSQDRIGKPQHF. CDR3 DNA sequence: TGTGCCAGCAGCCAGGACAGGATCGGGAAGCCCCAGCATTTT. The entire variable domain, with the rest obtained from reference TRBV11-2 and TRBJ1-5, is as follows: EAGVAQSPRYKIIEKRQSVAFWCNPISGHATLYWYQQILGQGPKLLIQFQNNGVVDDSQLPKDRFSAERLKGVDSTLKIQPAKLEDSAVYLCASSQDRIGKPQHFGDGTRLSIL.

The chain uses TRBV27 and TRBJ2-7, with 8 bases matching TRBD1. This CDR3 has 16 amino acids. The V gene's germline CDR1 is MNHEY and CDR2 SMNVEV (reference sequence). V dropped 5 bases and J dropped 2; count of bases not matched to a gene: 11. The chain's CDR3 is CASSTGGLQGAYEQYF. CDR3 sequence (DNA): TGTGCCAGCAGTACAGGTGGTCTACAGGGGGCCTACGAGCAGTACTTC.

J is TRBJ2-7 and V is TRBV6-5, with a weak D call TRBD1 (6 bases). The germline V gene has CDR1 MNHEY and CDR2 SVGAGI. The CDR3 totals 14 residues. V was clipped by 4 bases and J by 0 bases, with 10 bases between them. The CDR3 protein is CASSFEDSSYEQYF. CDR3 nucleotides: TGTGCCAGCAGTTTCGAGGACAGCTCCTACGAGCAGTACTTC.

The rearrangement links TRBV11-2 to TRBJ1-2; D unresolved. The germline CDR1 and CDR2 sequences are SGHAT and FQNNGV. V lost 5 bases to trimming and J lost 0 bases, with 13 bases between them. CDR3 size: 15 residues. The CDR3 sequence: CASSIGGQSNYGYTF. CDR3 coding DNA: TGTGCCAGCAGCATAGGTGGGCAGTCTAACTATGGCTACACCTTC.

The rearrangement links TRBV5-1 to TRBJ2-7; 10 nucleotides line up with TRBD1. Trimming cost V 4 bases and J 4 bases; bases outside gene matches: 8. The CDR3 spans 15 residues. Germline lookup yields CDR1 SGHRS and CDR2 YFSETQ. CDR3 sequence reads: CASSEGQGGKYEQYF. CDR3 in DNA: TGCGCCAGCAGCGAAGGACAGGGGGGAAAGTACGAGCAGTACTTC.

This clone was seen a few times. The J gene is TRBJ2-3, the V gene TRBV4-1; possible D gene TRBD2, 5 bases. CDR1 MGHRA and CDR2 YSYEKL come from the germline V gene. CDR3 length equals 15 residues. With 5 bases removed from V and 4 bases from J, the gap between germline ends came to 16 bases. The CDR3 spells CASSLTSPSPDTQYF. The CDR3 DNA follows: TGCGCCAGCAGCTTAACCAGCCCTAGCCCAGATACGCAGTATTTT.

The table lists this clone with a count of one. J is TRBJ1-1 and V is TRBV2, with 8 bases fitting TRBD1. Germline CDR1 reads SNHLY; CDR2 reads FYNNEI. The CDR3 extends over 14 amino acids. V was clipped by 6 bases and J by 1 base; unmatched bases: 4. CDR3 in amino acids: CASSADRENTEAFF. CDR3 sequence (DNA): TGTGCCAGCAGCGCGGACAGGGAGAACACTGAAGCTTTCTTT.